These 20 T cell receptor beta chains share one sample of origin, sequenced in a study of T cells after yellow fever vaccination (dated by TCRdb to about 2019). Libraries came from 5' RACE. Sequenced using an Illumina HiSeq 2500. TCRdb passed the public sequencing reads through fastp at Q25 and MiXCR, retaining productive beta sequences. Every entry covers one CDR3 protein and lists the most common genes and DNA from its rows. The sample yields about 580,000 distinct CDR3 sequences; about a sixth were counted once. The top ten hold 17% of the sample. The treatment or condition label, read with the paper, signifies: live attenuated yellow fever vaccine strain. Sequencing was performed on PBMCs, taken around 5 days after the first yellow fever vaccination. Every receptor here comes from a man aged 18 to 35 who received the YFV17D yellow fever vaccine.

The genes are TRBV28 and TRBJ1-5; TRBD1 aligns across 8 bases. The CDR3 contains 14 residues. The trim removed 5 bases at V and 4 bases at J, leaving 4 bases unmatched. Germline V gives CDR1 MDHEN, CDR2 SYDVKM. CDR3 sequence reads: CASSRTGTNQPQHF. In DNA form, the CDR3 reads TGTGCCAGCAGTCGGACAGGGACAAATCAGCCCCAGCATTTT.

This clonotype was picked up many times. The chain couples TRBV7-2 to TRBJ2-2; the D gene is possibly TRBD1 (6 bases). The V and J ends lost 4 bases and 3 bases respectively, with 12 bases between them. The CDR3 totals 15 residues. Germline V gene sequence: CDR1 SGHTA, CDR2 FQGNSA. CDR3 DNA sequence: TGTGCCAGCAGCTACTGGGGGCGAGACACCGGGGAGCTGTTTTTT. It encodes CASSYWGRDTGELFF.

V and J are TRBV29-1 and TRBJ2-3; the D call may be TRBD1 or TRBD2 (5 bases each). Germline lookup yields CDR1 SQVTM and CDR2 ANQGSEA. Trimming left V 3 bases short and J 6 bases short, with 16 bases between. The CDR3 covers 14 residues. CDR3 DNA sequence: TGCAGCGTTGACGCAGGGAGTGTTGGGGATACGCAGTATTTT. Translation gives CSVDAGSVGDTQYF.

There are a few counts of this clonotype. J is TRBJ2-5 and V is TRBV25-1; 9 bases align to TRBD1. CDR3 length equals 15 residues. J gave up 5 bases and V 5 bases, and 9 bases lay outside the gene matches. CDR1 is MGHDK and CDR2 is SYGVNS in the germline V gene. CDR3 in amino acids: CASSPPRQGGETQYF. The CDR3 nucleotides are TGTGCCAGCAGTCCCCCCCGACAGGGGGGCGAGACCCAGTACTTC.

This clonotype was counted a few times. V usage is TRBV5-1 and J usage is TRBJ2-7; possibly TRBD2 for D (6 bases). Germline CDR1 reads SGHRS; CDR2 reads YFSETQ. The CDR3 has 13 residues. Trimming took off 4 bases at V and 3 bases at J, with 11 bases between the two ends. The CDR3 reads CASSPGEFYEQYF. CDR3 sequence (DNA): TGCGCCAGCAGCCCGGGGGAGTTCTACGAGCAGTACTTC.

This clonotype was found a few times. This sequence joins TRBV11-2 and TRBJ2-3; 9 bases are a match to TRBD2. The J segment lost 4 bases and the V segment lost 1 base, leaving 3 bases of the junction unmatched. Germline V gene data show CDR1 as SGHAT and CDR2 as FQNNGV. This CDR3 is 15 amino acids long. The CDR3 sequence is CASSLVAGGPDTQYF. CDR3 sequence (DNA): TGTGCCAGCAGCTTAGTGGCGGGGGGGCCAGATACGCAGTATTTT.

This clonotype has more than one count but fewer than ten. V and J are TRBV11-2 and TRBJ2-5; D is undetermined. Germline-derived CDR1 and CDR2 are SGHAT and FQNNGV. V lost 2 bases and J 4 bases, leaving 11 bases between the germline ends. CDR3 length equals 14 residues. The CDR3, as DNA: TGTGCCAGCAGCTTACGGACGGCTTTAGAGACCCAGTACTTC. It yields the protein CASSLRTALETQYF. Together with reference TRBV11-2 and TRBJ2-5, the CDR3 gives the full variable domain: EAGVAQSPRYKIIEKRQSVAFWCNPISGHATLYWYQQILGQGPKLLIQFQNNGVVDDSQLPKDRFSAERLKGVDSTLKIQPAKLEDSAVYLCASSLRTALETQYFGPGTRLLVL.

In its sample, this clonotype was seen a few times. The V gene is TRBV5-6, the J gene TRBJ2-5; D is possibly TRBD2 (5 bases). This CDR3 contains 13 residues. Germline assignment: CDR1 SGHDT and CDR2 YYEEEE. Trimming took off 1 base at V and 5 bases at J, with 9 bases between the two ends. The CDR3 DNA sequence: TGTGCCAGCAGCTTGTTAGCGTTCGAGACCCAGTACTTC. Amino acid sequence: CASSLLAFETQYF.

The CDR3 bases are TGTGCCAGCATGCTTGGGGGTCCCCCCTACAATGAGCAGTTCTTC. Its protein product is CASMLGGPPYNEQFF. This rearrangement joins TRBV11-2 to TRBJ2-1; tentatively, D is TRBD1 or TRBD2 (5 bases each). V dropped 7 bases and J dropped 2 bases, with 15 bases sitting between them. The length of the CDR3 is 15 residues. The germline CDR1 and CDR2 sequences are SGHAT and FQNNGV.

A few counts support this clonotype. V and J are TRBV6-1 and TRBJ1-5; D gene ambiguous. Trimming stripped 7 bases from V and 7 bases from J, with 14 bases between. Germline CDR1 reads MNHNS; CDR2 reads SASEGT. The CDR3 loop spans 13 amino acids. CDR3 bases: TGTGCCAGCAAAGTGGGCGCGGGGCAGCCCCAGCATTTT. Its translation is CASKVGAGQPQHF.

This clonotype was picked up a small number of times. The V and J genes are TRBV5-1 and TRBJ2-1; D possibly uses TRBD1 or TRBD2 (6 bases each). The germline gives CDR1 SGHRS, CDR2 YFSETQ. The V end lost 0 bases, the J end lost 3 bases, and 16 bases lay between the germline ends. There are 17 residues in the CDR3. The DNA of the CDR3 is TGCGCCAGCAGCTTGGAAAGTGGGGGGCAGTACTACAATGAGCAGTTCTTC. It codes for CASSLESGGQYYNEQFF.

The chain is built from TRBV12-3 or TRBV12-4 and TRBJ1-2; 7 positions agree with TRBD1. This CDR3 contains 14 residues. The J segment lost 4 bases and the V segment lost 5 bases, leaving 7 bases of the junction unmatched. This CDR3 reads CASSPQQGSYGYTF. The CDR3 region has the DNA TGTGCCAGCAGTCCGCAACAGGGGAGCTATGGCTACACCTTC.

Many counts were recorded for this clonotype. The J gene is TRBJ1-2, the V gene TRBV7-2; TRBD1 aligns across 10 bases. This CDR3 region has 14 residues. Germline values: CDR1 SGHTA, CDR2 FQGNSA. Trimming at V came to 5 bases and at J to 8 bases, leaving 8 bases not matched to a gene. The CDR3 protein is CASSGGTGDLGYTF. Here the CDR3 DNA reads TGTGCCAGCAGCGGGGGGACAGGGGACCTGGGCTACACCTTC.

This clonotype has only a few counts. This sequence joins TRBV6-6 and TRBJ1-1; D is unclear. Germline V gene sequence: CDR1 MNHNY, CDR2 SVGAGI (reference sequence). CDR3 length: 12 amino acids. Trimming took off 2 bases at V and 10 bases at J, with 11 bases between the two ends. The CDR3 sequence is CASSYASPGAFF. The CDR3 DNA reads as TGTGCCAGCAGTTACGCATCCCCAGGAGCTTTCTTT.

Only a few counts were recorded for this clonotype. This chain joins TRBV7-9 and TRBJ2-7; 9 bases are shared with TRBD2. Germline trimming cut 2 bases from V and 1 base from J; bases unmatched to any gene: 3. The CDR3 loop spans 15 amino acids. Germline CDR1 reads SEHNR; CDR2 reads FQNEAQ (reference sequence). CDR3 sequence (DNA): TGTGCCAGCAGCTTATACAGCGGGGGGTCCTACGAGCAGTACTTC. Translation: CASSLYSGGSYEQYF. The full variable domain, its missing parts supplied by reference TRBV7-9 and TRBJ2-7, is DTGVSQNPRHKITKRGQNVTFRCDPISEHNRLYWYRQTLGQGPEFLTYFQNEAQLEKSRLLSDRFSAERPKGSFSTLEIQRTEQGDSAMYLCASSLYSGGSYEQYFGPGTRLTVT.

The V gene is TRBV11-1, the J gene TRBJ2-7; D is unresolved. This CDR3 has 12 residues. The V and J ends lost 3 bases and 7 bases respectively, with 10 bases between them. The germline V gene has CDR1 SGHAT and CDR2 FQDESV (reference sequence). In DNA form, the CDR3 reads TGTGCCAGCAGCTTCGGCTCGAGGGAGCAGTACGTC. Translating gives CASSFGSREQYV.

The chain recombines TRBV5-1 with TRBJ2-2; 9 nucleotides agree with TRBD1. CDR3 length: 15 residues. V was pared by 1 base and J by 6 bases, with 4 bases of the junction left unmatched. Germline CDR1 SGHRS, CDR2 YFSETQ. CDR3 protein: CASSLNRGRPGELFF. In DNA, the CDR3 is TGCGCCAGCAGCTTGAACAGGGGGCGCCCCGGGGAGCTGTTTTTT. Based on the CDR3 plus reference TRBV5-1 and TRBJ2-2, the full variable domain is KAGVTQTPRYLIKTRGQQVTLSCSPISGHRSVSWYQQTPGQGLQFLFEYFSETQRNKGNFPGRFSGRQFSNSRSEMNVSTLELGDSALYLCASSLNRGRPGELFFGEGSRLTVL.

The rearrangement joins TRBV20-1 to TRBJ2-5; D remains unclear. The V gene lost 3 bases and the J gene lost 2 bases, with 7 bases spanning the gap. The CDR3 runs to 12 residues. Germline values: CDR1 DFQATT, CDR2 SNEGSKA (reference sequence). Here the CDR3 reads CSARDGQETQYF. In nucleotides, the CDR3 is TGCAGTGCTAGGGATGGGCAAGAGACCCAGTACTTC.

This clonotype appeared a few times. The chain carries TRBV7-2 and TRBJ2-7, with a possible D match to TRBD2 (6 bases). The germline V gene encodes CDR1 SGHTA and CDR2 FQGNSA. The CDR3 runs to 14 residues. The germline V and J ends were trimmed by 1 base and 4 bases, with 11 bases remaining between them. The CDR3 loop reads CASSLVRGLYEQYF. Here the CDR3 DNA reads TGTGCCAGCAGCTTAGTAAGGGGACTGTACGAGCAGTACTTC.

The chain uses TRBV5-6 and TRBJ1-5; no clear D. CDR1 SGHDT and CDR2 YYEEEE come from the germline V gene. CDR3 length: 12 amino acids. V lost 1 base and J 8 bases, leaving 7 bases between the germline ends. The CDR3 nucleotides are TGTGCCAGCAGCTTGTACGGGGAGCCCCAGCATTTT. It specifies CASSLYGEPQHF.